The 21 T cell receptor beta chains presented below share a single source sample, sequenced in a study of blood T cell repertoires in COVID-19 (dated by TCRdb to 2020 to 2022). The method was the immunoSEQ multiplex PCR assay. In its TCRdb copy, this immuneACCESS table keeps in-frame sequences only and misses some clones. Where compared with another copy, unresolved V genes explain less than half of these, and the others have no known cause. Here the sample has about 200,000 clones; around 81% occur a single time. 0.8% to 0.95% of the sample comes from the top ten. Material: peripheral blood. Receptors originate from a man aged 55 to 70 with COVID-19, enrolled during active disease.

The chain carries TRBV19 and TRBJ2-5; the D gene is possibly TRBD2 (6 bases). Trimming took 5 bases from V and 7 from J, leaving 14 bases between them. CDR1 LNHDA and CDR2 SQIVND come from the germline V gene (reference sequence). The CDR3 is 13 amino acids. The CDR3 DNA reads TGTGCCAGTAGTGTAGGGACTGTCGGGACCCAGTACTTC. The encoded protein is CASSVGTVGTQYF.

The CDR3 DNA sequence: TGCGCCAGCAGCTTGGAGGCCACCGCCCGGGAGGGCTACACCTTC. Protein sequence: CASSLEATAREGYTF. The rearrangement uses TRBV5-1 and TRBJ1-2, with D hard to call. V gave up 0 bases and J gave up 8 bases, with 17 bases separating them. The CDR3 is made up of 15 amino acids. CDR1 is SGHRS and CDR2 is YFSETQ in the germline V gene.

The genes are TRBV5-6 and TRBJ1-2; a weak D match, TRBD1 (5 bases). Trimming left V 4 bases short and J 4 bases short, with 17 bases between. The CDR3 contains 15 residues. Germline V CDR1 and CDR2: SGHDT, YYEEEE. The CDR3 nucleotides read TGTGCCAGCAGCCCGGTGGGGGAGGTCCTCTATGGCTACACCTTC. Protein: CASSPVGEVLYGYTF.

This rearrangement joins TRBV11-2 to TRBJ1-5, with 8 nucleotides matching TRBD1. Trimming removed 5 bases from V and 8 bases from J; junction bases left unmatched: 5. The germline gives CDR1 SGHAT, CDR2 FQNNGV. The CDR3 totals 13 residues. The CDR3 protein is CASSLDRDKPQHF. The DNA of the CDR3 is TGTGCCAGCAGCCTGGACAGGGATAAGCCCCAGCATTTT.

The chain's CDR3 is CASSYGGAENTEAFF. CDR3 in DNA: TGTGCCAGCAGTTACGGGGGCGCAGAAAACACTGAAGCTTTCTTT. V and J are TRBV6-2 or TRBV6-3 and TRBJ1-1; a possible D gene is TRBD1 (6 bases). Germline V gives CDR1 MNHEY, CDR2 SVGEGT. Trimming shortened V by 2 bases and J by 2 bases, and 12 bases separated the two germline ends. The CDR3 extends over 15 amino acids.

The table lists this clone with a count of one. At one end, the junction sequence differs from germline, possibly due to a read error. The CDR3 here is CASSLSLADNKQFF. CDR3 coding DNA: TGTGCCAGCAGCTTAAGCCTAGCGGACAATAAGCAGTTCTTC. The J gene is TRBJ2-1, the V gene TRBV7-3; 7 positions match TRBD2. The CDR3 is made up of 14 amino acids. CDR1 SGHTA and CDR2 FQGTGA come from the germline V gene.

This chain links TRBV10-1 with TRBJ1-2; D is unresolved. The CDR3 consists of 13 residues. The germline V gene has CDR1 WNHNN and CDR2 SYGVQD (reference sequence). V was pared by 4 bases and J by 4 bases, with 10 bases between. CDR3 sequence (DNA): TGCGCCAGCAGTGTTAGCCGAGGCTATGGCTACACCTTC. As protein: CASSVSRGYGYTF.

V usage is TRBV9 and J usage is TRBJ1-1, with D tentatively TRBD1 (5 bases). V gave up 0 bases and J gave up 4 bases, with 13 bases separating them. CDR3 length: 15 amino acids. Germline V lookup: CDR1 SGDLS, CDR2 YYNGEE. CDR3 region: CASSVVSQGPTEAFF. The CDR3, as DNA: TGTGCCAGCAGCGTAGTGTCGCAGGGCCCCACTGAAGCTTTCTTT. The full variable domain, with the rest looked up from reference TRBV9 and TRBJ1-1, is DSGVTQTPKHLITATGQRVTLRCSPRSGDLSVYWYQQSLDQGLQFLIQYYNGEERAKGNILERFSAQQFPDLHSELNLSSLELGDSALYFCASSVVSQGPTEAFFGQGTRLTVV.

The rearrangement uses TRBV21-1 and TRBJ2-2; TRBD1, as called in the table, went unchecked against the DNA. TRBV21-1 is a listed pseudogene. The CDR3 loop spans 15 amino acids. The CDR3 bases are TGTGCCAGCAGCAAAAGAGGACACTGCTGGAGGGAGCTGTTTTTT. Translation: CASSKRGHCWRELFF.

The rearrangement uses TRBV19 and TRBJ2-1, with D possibly being TRBD2 (6 bases). The CDR3 spans 16 residues. Germline V lookup: CDR1 LNHDA, CDR2 SQIVND (reference sequence). V was cut by 5 bases and J by 2 bases, with 16 bases left in between. CDR3 protein: CASSPGAGSTYNEQFF. CDR3 coding DNA: TGTGCCAGTAGTCCCGGGGCGGGGTCCACCTACAATGAGCAGTTCTTC.

This clone was counted a single time. The chain joins TRBV20-1 to TRBJ1-5; tentatively, D is TRBD1 (5 bases). Trimming removed 4 bases at V and 7 bases at J, with 8 bases between. Germline lookup yields CDR1 DFQATT and CDR2 SNEGSKA (reference sequence). This CDR3 has 11 amino acids. CDR3 protein: CSAIQGQPQHF. In DNA, the CDR3 is TGCAGTGCTATTCAGGGACAGCCCCAGCATTTT.

This chain connects TRBV3-1 (or the pseudogene TRBV3-2) to TRBJ2-1; tentative D call: TRBD2 (6 bases). The CDR3 extends over 12 amino acids. V was cut by 3 bases and J by 9 bases, with 9 bases left in between. CDR1 is LGHDT and CDR2 is YNNKEL in the germline V gene (reference sequence). As DNA, the CDR3 is TGTGCCAGCAGCCACGGGGGATCTGAGCAGTTCTTC. Translated, it gives CASSHGGSEQFF.

This clone was seen just once. The J gene is TRBJ1-2, the V gene TRBV6-2 or TRBV6-3; perhaps TRBD1 as D (5 bases). Per the germline V gene, CDR1 is MNHEY and CDR2 is SVGEGT. The CDR3 sequence is 13 residues long. V was pared by 0 bases and J by 7 bases, with 9 bases between. The CDR3 spells CASSYSLGVGYTF. The CDR3 coding sequence is TGTGCCAGCAGTTACTCATTAGGGGTTGGCTACACCTTC.

V usage is TRBV28 and J usage is TRBJ2-7, with TRBD1 matching 11 bases. The length of the CDR3 is 14 residues. Per germline, CDR1 MDHEN and CDR2 SYDVKM. V lost 6 bases, J lost 3 bases, and 4 bases stayed unmatched. The CDR3 sequence is CASRAGQGGYEQYF. The CDR3 DNA is TGTGCCAGCAGGGCGGGACAGGGGGGCTACGAGCAGTACTTC.

The genes are TRBV7-8 and TRBJ1-2; D possibly corresponds to TRBD1 (5 bases). V lost 5 bases to trimming and J lost 7 bases, with 17 bases between them. CDR3 length: 14 amino acids. Germline values: CDR1 SGHVS, CDR2 FQNEAQ. CDR3 DNA: TGTGCCAGCAGCGCCAGGGTTGGGGCTGGTGGCTACACCTTC. This encodes CASSARVGAGGYTF.

This chain connects TRBV28 to TRBJ1-1; 7 bases map to TRBD1. This CDR3 region has 16 residues. V shed 4 bases, J shed 1 base, and the junction held 9 bases outside the gene matches. Germline-derived CDR1 and CDR2 are MDHEN and SYDVKM. CDR3 residues: CASSSTGAIGNTEAFF. DNA of the CDR3: TGTGCCAGCAGTTCCACAGGGGCGATAGGGAACACTGAAGCTTTCTTT.

The V gene is TRBV7-9, the J gene TRBJ2-5, with TRBD2 as a possible D gene (5 bases). CDR3 length equals 14 residues. V lost 2 bases, J lost 0 bases, and 7 bases lay in between. CDR1 is SEHNR and CDR2 is FQNEAQ in the germline V gene (reference sequence). Written as DNA, the CDR3 is TGTGCCAGCAGCTTAATGAGGGACCAAGAGACCCAGTACTTC. This encodes CASSLMRDQETQYF.

This chain links TRBV5-6 with TRBJ2-4, with D possibly being TRBD1 (6 bases). The CDR3 sequence is 13 residues long. The germline V and J ends were trimmed by 2 bases and 7 bases, with 10 bases remaining between them. Germline values: CDR1 SGHDT, CDR2 YYEEEE. The CDR3 here is CASSFWTANIQYF. CDR3 nucleotide sequence: TGTGCCAGCAGCTTTTGGACAGCGAACATTCAGTACTTC. Variable domain in full (rest from reference TRBV5-6 and TRBJ2-4): DAGVTQSPTHLIKTRGQQVTLRCSPKSGHDTVSWYQQALGQGPQFIFQYYEEEERQRGNFPDRFSGHQFPNYSSELNVNALLLGDSALYLCASSFWTANIQYFGAGTRLSVL.

This clone was seen a handful of times. This chain links TRBV7-9 with TRBJ1-3; unclear D gene. Trimming stripped 2 bases from V and 4 bases from J, with 15 bases between. Per the germline V gene, CDR1 is SEHNR and CDR2 is FQNEAQ (reference sequence). The CDR3 loop spans 16 amino acids. The CDR3 region has the DNA TGTGCCAGCAGCTTATCGGAGGGAGCTCGCGGAAACACCATATATTTT. Its translation is CASSLSEGARGNTIYF.

This clone was detected a few times. For the CDR3, the DNA is TGTGCCAGCAGTGCGTTGGGGGGGGAAAATTCACCCCTCCACTTT. Translation: CASSALGGENSPLHF. The chain recombines TRBV6-6 with TRBJ1-6, with a possible D match to TRBD1 (5 bases). The CDR3 extends over 15 amino acids. Per germline, CDR1 MNHNY and CDR2 SVGAGI (reference sequence). V shed 5 bases and J shed 7 bases, with 15 bases lying between them.

V usage is TRBV4-1 and J usage is TRBJ1-3; D might be TRBD1 (6 bases). Germline assignment: CDR1 MGHRA and CDR2 YSYEKL. V lost 4 bases, J lost 2 bases, and 15 bases lay in between. This CDR3 is built from 16 residues. The CDR3 DNA reads TGCGCCAGCAGCCTCCGGGGGGCAGACCCTGGAAACACCATATATTTT. It specifies CASSLRGADPGNTIYF.